The TCR beta chain described here comes from a study of shared clonotypes between healthy human individuals. Study results and caveats: Incompleteness in sorted-subset sequencing, despite large depth, was shown by rarefaction.

Some 30,000 T cell genomes, or around 0.2 ug DNA, went into the sorted-subset replicate PCRs. The data were produced by immunoSEQ multiplex PCR, yet TCRdb's version contains in-frame clones alone and is incomplete. The table lists around 1.9 million clones, approximately 92% of them singletons. CD45RO-negative, CCR7-positively selected cells formed the naive CD8 fraction, excluding terminally differentiated effector memory CD45RA+ cells. CDR1 is LNHDA, CDR2 SQIVND, per germline (reference sequence). V was pared by 2 bases and J by 0 bases, with 10 bases between. This CDR3 region has 15 residues. Only a few counts were recorded for this clone. What it binds is unknown.

What was sequenced was naive CD8+ T cells from PBMCs. V is TRBV19 and J is TRBJ1-1, with D tentatively TRBD1 (5 bases). The clonotype originates from a man aged 18-30 years in good health. Some clones in this sample may be carry-over from other donors' samples. The CDR3 region has the DNA TGTGCCAGTAGTATACCGGGACGGGTGAACACTGAAGCTTTCTTT. Translating it yields CASSIPGRVNTEAFF.